The 10 T cell receptor beta chains below were found in one sample sequenced in a study of Graves' ophthalmopathy and Graves' hyperthyroidism. Amplified material comprised TCR beta CDR3 regions derived from RNA transcripts. Following a first-round RT-PCR that used HTBI primers, a second-round multiplex PCR was carried out. Each CDR3 protein is one row after TCRdb ran MiXCR on the multiplex PCR reads. Of 300,000 to 350,000 distinct CDR3 sequences listed, roughly a sixth were seen once; the top ten hold 9% to 15%. The sample consisted of peripheral blood. The receptor set was obtained from an adult man with Graves' ophthalmopathy.

The rearrangement links TRBV28 to TRBJ1-1; 8 bases line up with TRBD1. The CDR3 consists of 15 residues. Germline lookup yields CDR1 MDHEN and CDR2 SYDVKM. Trimming took 3 bases from V and 1 from J; bases not matched to a gene: 4. The CDR3 reads CASSFSGGGNTEAFF. CDR3 nucleotide sequence: TGTGCCAGCAGTTTTTCAGGGGGCGGGAACACTGAAGCTTTCTTT.

V usage is TRBV6-1 and J usage is TRBJ1-6; D not certain. The CDR3 is 14 residues long. Germline CDR1 MNHNS, CDR2 SASEGT. V lost 6 bases and J lost 5, with 11 bases in between. The CDR3 DNA sequence: TGTGCCAGCAGGGGCCGTTCTAATAATTCACCCCTCCACTTT. Its protein is CASRGRSNNSPLHF.

This clonotype has a count of ten or more. The chain recombines TRBV5-1 with TRBJ2-5; 8 positions match TRBD1. This CDR3 is built from 14 residues. The V gene end was trimmed by 0 bases and the J gene end by 7 bases; junction bases not matched to a gene: 5. CDR1 and CDR2 (germline): SGHRS, YFSETQ. CDR3 in DNA: TGCGCCAGCAGCTTGGACAGGGGGTCAGGGACCCAGTACTTC. Translated: CASSLDRGSGTQYF.

This clonotype was observed at least ten times. V usage is TRBV5-1 and J usage is TRBJ1-1; a weak D match, TRBD1 (5 bases). Trimming took off 5 bases at V and 0 bases at J, with 11 bases between the two ends. CDR3 size: 14 residues. Germline CDR1 is SGHRS and CDR2 is YFSETQ. CDR3 sequence (DNA): TGCGCCAGCAGATCGGGACGCCTGAACACTGAAGCTTTCTTT. This gives the protein CASRSGRLNTEAFF.

The chain couples TRBV7-9 to TRBJ1-2; TRBD1 might be the D (5 bases). The CDR3 loop spans 13 amino acids. The V end was cut by 4 bases, the J end by 7 bases, with 13 bases between. Germline V gene sequence: CDR1 SEHNR, CDR2 FQNEAQ (reference sequence). The CDR3 DNA follows: TGTGCCAGCAGCTACGACGGGGCGAGTGGCTACACCTTC. This encodes CASSYDGASGYTF. Together with reference TRBV7-9 and TRBJ1-2, the CDR3 gives the full variable domain: DTGVSQNPRHKITKRGQNVTFRCDPISEHNRLYWYRQTLGQGPEFLTYFQNEAQLEKSRLLSDRFSAERPKGSFSTLEIQRTEQGDSAMYLCASSYDGASGYTFGSGTRLTVV.

This clonotype has a count of ten or more. This chain joins TRBV29-1 and TRBJ1-2; D is possibly TRBD1 (6 bases). Trimming left V 1 base short and J 4 bases short, with 10 bases between. The CDR3 has 13 residues. Germline CDR1 SQVTM, CDR2 ANQGSEA. CDR3 protein: CSVEVGGSYGYTF. The CDR3 nucleotides are TGCAGCGTTGAAGTAGGGGGAAGCTATGGCTACACCTTC. The full variable domain, in which reference TRBV29-1 and TRBJ1-2 provide the parts outside the CDR3, is SAVISQKPSRDICQRGTSLTIQCQVDSQVTMMFWYRQQPGQSLTLIATANQGSEATYESGFVIDKFPISRPNLTFSTLTVSNMSPEDSSIYLCSVEVGGSYGYTFGSGTRLTVV.

This clonotype was counted ten times or more. This chain uses TRBV6-5 with TRBJ2-5; 7 nucleotides match TRBD2. Germline V gene data show CDR1 as MNHEY and CDR2 as SVGAGI. The CDR3 runs 15 residues. After removal of 3 bases from V and 3 bases from J, the junction contained 7 bases not matched to a gene. The CDR3 loop is CASSYFSAGEETQYF. The CDR3 nucleotides read TGTGCCAGCAGTTATTTCTCCGCGGGGGAAGAGACCCAGTACTTC.

This clonotype was detected a few times. This sequence joins TRBV19 and TRBJ2-2; weak D call: TRBD1 (6 bases). In germline, CDR1 is LNHDA, CDR2 SQIVND (reference sequence). V was clipped by 1 base and J by 1 base, with 16 bases between them. The CDR3 has 18 amino acids. The CDR3 is CASSIGYFTQGNTGELFF. CDR3 coding DNA: TGTGCCAGTAGTATAGGATATTTTACACAGGGGAACACCGGGGAGCTGTTTTTT.

Ten or more counts support this clonotype. J is TRBJ2-7 and V is TRBV28; D is ambiguous. Trimming stripped 5 bases from V and 5 bases from J, with 19 bases between. The germline V gene encodes CDR1 MDHEN and CDR2 SYDVKM. The CDR3 consists of 15 residues. CDR3 residues: CASSTTSTRVDEQYF. The CDR3 region has the DNA TGTGCCAGCAGTACTACCTCGACACGGGTCGACGAGCAGTACTTC.

This clonotype was seen repeatedly, ten times or more. The chain recombines TRBV10-3 with TRBJ1-1, with 8 bases matching TRBD1. This CDR3 spans 15 amino acids. The ends lost 6 bases at V and 4 bases at J; junction bases unmatched: 10. Per the germline V gene, CDR1 is ENHRY and CDR2 is SYGVKD. CDR3 sequence (DNA): TGTGCCATCAGCCCCTCGGACAGGGTGGTCACTGAAGCTTTCTTT. Amino acids: CAISPSDRVVTEAFF.